This T cell receptor beta chain emerged from a study of cytomegalovirus exposure and HLA in healthy donors. Whole-study findings and limits: As a later analysis revealed, most CMV-associated TCR beta chains appeared HLA-restricted.

Primers for the PCR totalled 60 Vbeta and 13 Jbeta. This table comes from immunoSEQ multiplex PCR, and its TCRdb copy is limited to in-frame clones, with some not included. Among about 110,000 clones listed, over 65% were seen once. Germline-derived CDR1 and CDR2 are SGHRS and YFSETQ. There are 14 residues in the CDR3. V gave up 0 bases and J gave up 9 bases; unmatched junction bases: 4. The donors, nominally healthy at sampling, likely had unrecorded immune exposures. For this clone: Its antigen is not identified.

This chain links TRBV5-1 with TRBJ2-1; 9 bases agree with TRBD1. The sample was PBMCs. The source of this sequence is a woman aged 40 to 50 in good health and CMV-seropositive. The CDR3 sequence is CASSLAQGAGEQFF. DNA of the CDR3: TGCGCCAGCAGCTTGGCACAGGGGGCTGGTGAGCAGTTCTTC.